This is a list of T cell receptor beta chains from one sample in a study of OX40 agonist ivuxolimab in advanced cancers. The method was immunoSEQ multiplex PCR; TCRdb's version includes in-frame clones alone and lacks a portion of them. The sample records some 44,000 clones, 75% to 90% being singletons. Source: CD4+ or CD8+ T cells sorted from blood, taken in a trial of the OX40 agonist ivuxolimab. The source is an adult with an advanced solid tumor such as melanoma, head and neck, liver or kidney cancer. Both conserved end residues are part of each CDR3. Fields, in order: J gene, V gene, D gene, clone size, CDR3 protein, CDR3 DNA. D genes are given only for firm matches. Where a row states a size, it is once, few, many or the class of an expanded clone; other rows omit it.

j_gene: TRBJ1-4
v_gene: TRBV2
d_gene: .
abundance: .
CDR3aa: CASSLGLGGGEKLFF
CDR3nt: TGTGCCAGCAGTTTGGGCCTCGGCGGTGGTGAAAAACTGTTTTTT

j_gene: TRBJ2-1
v_gene: TRBV6-5
d_gene: TRBD1
abundance: .
CDR3aa: CASRGQAGEQFF
CDR3nt: TGTGCCAGCAGAGGACAGGCCGGGGAGCAGTTCTTC

j_gene: TRBJ1-1
v_gene: TRBV6-5
d_gene: .
abundance: .
CDR3aa: CASSYSRALNTEAFF
CDR3nt: TGTGCCAGCAGTTACTCGCGGGCCCTGAACACTGAAGCTTTCTTT

j_gene: TRBJ2-5
v_gene: TRBV29-1
d_gene: TRBD2
abundance: .
CDR3aa: CSVEGLAGSAQETQYF
CDR3nt: TGCAGCGTAGAGGGACTAGCGGGCAGCGCCCAAGAGACCCAGTACTTC

j_gene: TRBJ2-2
v_gene: TRBV10-2
d_gene: .
abundance: few
CDR3aa: CASREGIQRTLVVAGELFF
CDR3nt: TGCGCCAGCAGAGAAGGGATACAAAGAACTTTAGTTGTCGCCGGGGAGCTGTTTTTT

j_gene: TRBJ2-1
v_gene: TRBV5-6
d_gene: TRBD2
abundance: .
CDR3aa: CASSLGFGGWSDNEQFF
CDR3nt: TGTGCCAGCAGCTTGGGGTTCGGGGGGTGGTCGGACAATGAGCAGTTCTTC

j_gene: TRBJ2-5
v_gene: TRBV28
d_gene: TRBD1
abundance: .
CDR3aa: CASSTSWDRDGFGQETQYF
CDR3nt: TGTGCCAGCAGTACTTCTTGGGACAGGGATGGGTTCGGCCAAGAGACCCAGTACTTC

j_gene: TRBJ2-5
v_gene: TRBV5-1
d_gene: .
abundance: .
CDR3aa: CASWTRQETQYF
CDR3nt: TGCGCCAGCTGGACTCGGCAAGAGACCCAGTACTTC

j_gene: TRBJ2-3
v_gene: TRBV30
d_gene: TRBD2
abundance: .
CDR3aa: CAWRKAGVGTDTQYF
CDR3nt: TGTGCCTGGAGAAAGGCGGGAGTTGGCACAGATACGCAGTATTTT

j_gene: TRBJ2-5
v_gene: TRBV2
d_gene: TRBD2
abundance: .
CDR3aa: CASSRTTSGGAETQYF
CDR3nt: TGTGCCAGCAGTCGGACGACTAGCGGGGGGGCTGAGACCCAGTACTTC

j_gene: TRBJ2-7
v_gene: TRBV10-3
d_gene: TRBD1
abundance: .
CDR3aa: CAISDPGQGAYEQYF
CDR3nt: TGTGCCATCAGTGACCCGGGACAGGGGGCCTACGAGCAGTACTTC

j_gene: TRBJ2-1
v_gene: TRBV13
d_gene: TRBD1
abundance: .
CDR3aa: CASSFDRGQDNEQFF
CDR3nt: TGTGCCAGCAGCTTCGACAGGGGGCAGGACAATGAGCAGTTCTTC

j_gene: TRBJ2-7
v_gene: TRBV6-5
d_gene: TRBD2
abundance: .
CDR3aa: CASMASGRVEQYF
CDR3nt: TGTGCCAGCATGGCTAGCGGGAGAGTCGAGCAGTACTTC

j_gene: TRBJ1-1
v_gene: TRBV2
d_gene: .
abundance: .
CDR3aa: CASSDSAGKLNTEAFF
CDR3nt: TGTGCCAGCAGTGATTCGGCTGGGAAATTGAACACTGAAGCTTTCTTT

j_gene: TRBJ2-3
v_gene: TRBV4-1
d_gene: TRBD1
abundance: .
CDR3aa: CASTHDRGTDTQYF
CDR3nt: TGCGCCAGCACGCACGACAGGGGAACAGATACGCAGTATTTT

j_gene: TRBJ2-3
v_gene: TRBV2
d_gene: .
abundance: .
CDR3aa: CASIREGPQDTQYF
CDR3nt: TGTGCCAGCATTAGAGAGGGACCACAAGATACGCAGTATTTT

j_gene: TRBJ2-1
v_gene: TRBV5-1
d_gene: TRBD2
abundance: once
CDR3aa: CASSITSGAYNEQFF
CDR3nt: TGCGCCAGCAGCATAACTAGCGGAGCCTACAATGAGCAGTTCTTC

j_gene: TRBJ1-6
v_gene: TRBV9
d_gene: .
abundance: .
CDR3aa: CASSVAGGLAANSPLHF
CDR3nt: TGTGCCAGCAGCGTAGCCGGGGGACTGGCGGCTAATTCACCCCTCCACTTT

j_gene: TRBJ2-3
v_gene: TRBV5-1
d_gene: .
abundance: .
CDR3aa: CASSLEGGTDTQYF
CDR3nt: TGCGCCAGCAGCTTGGAGGGGGGGACAGATACGCAGTATTTT

j_gene: TRBJ1-4
v_gene: TRBV18
d_gene: TRBD1
abundance: .
CDR3aa: CASSLDRLNEKLFF
CDR3nt: TGTGCCAGCTCACTGGACAGGCTAAATGAAAAACTGTTTTTT

j_gene: TRBJ2-5
v_gene: TRBV2
d_gene: TRBD2
abundance: .
CDR3aa: CASSFAGGTQYF
CDR3nt: TGTGCCAGCAGTTTTGCGGGAGGGACCCAGTACTTC

j_gene: TRBJ2-3
v_gene: TRBV4-2
d_gene: TRBD2
abundance: .
CDR3aa: CASSSQRERADTQYF
CDR3nt: TGTGCCAGCAGCTCACAGCGGGAGAGGGCAGATACGCAGTATTTT

j_gene: TRBJ1-1
v_gene: TRBV18
d_gene: .
abundance: few
CDR3aa: CASSQANTEAFF
CDR3nt: TGTGCCAGCTCACAGGCGAACACTGAAGCTTTCTTT

j_gene: TRBJ1-5
v_gene: TRBV5-3
d_gene: .
abundance: once
CDR3aa: CARSLIRAYSNQPQHF
CDR3nt: TGTGCCAGAAGCTTGATCAGGGCTTATAGCAATCAGCCCCAGCATTTT

j_gene: TRBJ2-5
v_gene: TRBV18
d_gene: TRBD1
abundance: .
CDR3aa: CASSPGTGDQETQYF
CDR3nt: TGTGCCAGCTCACCGGGGACAGGTGATCAAGAGACCCAGTACTTC

j_gene: TRBJ2-3
v_gene: TRBV6-6
d_gene: .
abundance: .
CDR3aa: CASSYGRNTDTQYF
CDR3nt: TGTGCCAGCAGTTACGGCCGAAACACAGATACGCAGTATTTT

j_gene: TRBJ2-7
v_gene: TRBV11-2
d_gene: TRBD1
abundance: .
CDR3aa: CASSTGQGNYEQYF
CDR3nt: TGTGCCAGCAGCACTGGACAGGGGAACTACGAGCAGTACTTC

j_gene: TRBJ2-7
v_gene: TRBV23-1
d_gene: .
abundance: .
CDR3aa: CASSLGQVLRVQYF
CDR3nt: TGCGCCAGCAGTCTGGGGCAGGTACTACGAGTGCAGTACTTC

j_gene: TRBJ2-4
v_gene: TRBV19
d_gene: .
abundance: .
CDR3aa: CASSTGQAHLAKNIQYF
CDR3nt: TGTGCCAGTAGTACCGGACAAGCTCACTTAGCCAAAAACATTCAGTACTTC

j_gene: TRBJ2-7
v_gene: TRBV11-2
d_gene: .
abundance: .
CDR3aa: CASSLGRNYEQYF
CDR3nt: TGTGCCAGCAGCTTAGGGCGGAATTACGAGCAGTACTTC

j_gene: TRBJ2-3
v_gene: TRBV19
d_gene: .
abundance: once
CDR3aa: CASEGKTDTQYF
CDR3nt: TGTGCCTCGGAGGGGAAGACAGATACGCAGTATTTT

j_gene: TRBJ1-1
v_gene: TRBV27
d_gene: .
abundance: .
CDR3aa: CASRRGDNTEAFF
CDR3nt: TGTGCCAGCAGGCGCGGAGATAACACTGAAGCTTTCTTT

j_gene: TRBJ1-5
v_gene: TRBV30
d_gene: TRBD1
abundance: .
CDR3aa: CAWGRTGTQPQHF
CDR3nt: TGTGCCTGGGGTCGGACAGGGACTCAGCCCCAGCATTTT

j_gene: TRBJ2-1
v_gene: TRBV7-2
d_gene: .
abundance: .
CDR3aa: CASSLALALGQFF
CDR3nt: TGTGCCAGCAGCTTAGCTTTAGCTCTGGGGCAGTTCTTC

j_gene: TRBJ2-5
v_gene: TRBV28
d_gene: TRBD1
abundance: .
CDR3aa: CASSLGDSQETQYF
CDR3nt: TGTGCCAGCAGTTTAGGGGACAGCCAAGAGACCCAGTACTTC

j_gene: TRBJ1-1
v_gene: TRBV14
d_gene: .
abundance: .
CDR3aa: CASSPQSGEAFF
CDR3nt: TGTGCCAGCAGCCCCCAGTCCGGTGAAGCTTTCTTT

j_gene: TRBJ1-1
v_gene: TRBV5-1
d_gene: TRBD1
abundance: .
CDR3aa: CASSSPDRDTEAFF
CDR3nt: TGCGCCAGCAGCTCTCCGGACAGGGACACTGAAGCTTTCTTT

j_gene: TRBJ2-1
v_gene: TRBV18
d_gene: .
abundance: .
CDR3aa: CASSPPWQSYNEQFF
CDR3nt: TGTGCCAGCTCACCACCGTGGCAGTCCTACAATGAGCAGTTCTTC

j_gene: TRBJ2-7
v_gene: TRBV5-1
d_gene: .
abundance: .
CDR3aa: CASSLAGGSYEQYF
CDR3nt: TGCGCCAGCAGCTTGGCCGGAGGATCCTACGAGCAGTACTTC